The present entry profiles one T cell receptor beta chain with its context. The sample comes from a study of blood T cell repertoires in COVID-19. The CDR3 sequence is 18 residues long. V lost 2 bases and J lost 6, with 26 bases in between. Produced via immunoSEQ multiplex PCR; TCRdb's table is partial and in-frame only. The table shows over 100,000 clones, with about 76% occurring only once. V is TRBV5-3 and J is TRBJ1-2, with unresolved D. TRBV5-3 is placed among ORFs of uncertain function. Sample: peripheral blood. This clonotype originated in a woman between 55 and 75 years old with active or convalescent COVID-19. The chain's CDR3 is CARSFAEGGNSGMDGYTF. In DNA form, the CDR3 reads TGTGCCAGAAGCTTCGCCGAGGGAGGGAACTCGGGTATGGATGGCTACACCTTC.